This note documents a single T cell receptor beta chain sequence. Its antigen is still unknown. J lost 5 bases, V lost 2 bases, and 5 bases had no gene match. CDR1 and CDR2 (germline): SGHKS, YYEKEE (reference sequence). The CDR3 consists of 15 residues. Amplification used 60 Vbeta primers and 13 Jbeta primers. Measured with immunoSEQ multiplex PCR; TCRdb has only the in-frame clones, and not every one. Of under 150,000 clones in the sample, 50% to 75% were seen once. This sample is part of a study of cytomegalovirus exposure and HLA in healthy donors. Study-level results: A later analysis found most CMV-associated TCR beta chains apparently HLA-restricted. A later analysis linked a missense DCLRE1C variant to TCR beta V- and J-gene trimming.

The specimen was PBMCs. This TCR was recovered from a woman aged 40 to 49 in good health and CMV-seronegative. This chain links TRBV5-5 with TRBJ2-1, with 9 bases fitting TRBD1. CDR3 region: CASSFYRGRDNEQFF. The CDR3 region has the DNA TGTGCCAGCAGCTTCTACAGGGGGCGGGACAATGAGCAGTTCTTC.